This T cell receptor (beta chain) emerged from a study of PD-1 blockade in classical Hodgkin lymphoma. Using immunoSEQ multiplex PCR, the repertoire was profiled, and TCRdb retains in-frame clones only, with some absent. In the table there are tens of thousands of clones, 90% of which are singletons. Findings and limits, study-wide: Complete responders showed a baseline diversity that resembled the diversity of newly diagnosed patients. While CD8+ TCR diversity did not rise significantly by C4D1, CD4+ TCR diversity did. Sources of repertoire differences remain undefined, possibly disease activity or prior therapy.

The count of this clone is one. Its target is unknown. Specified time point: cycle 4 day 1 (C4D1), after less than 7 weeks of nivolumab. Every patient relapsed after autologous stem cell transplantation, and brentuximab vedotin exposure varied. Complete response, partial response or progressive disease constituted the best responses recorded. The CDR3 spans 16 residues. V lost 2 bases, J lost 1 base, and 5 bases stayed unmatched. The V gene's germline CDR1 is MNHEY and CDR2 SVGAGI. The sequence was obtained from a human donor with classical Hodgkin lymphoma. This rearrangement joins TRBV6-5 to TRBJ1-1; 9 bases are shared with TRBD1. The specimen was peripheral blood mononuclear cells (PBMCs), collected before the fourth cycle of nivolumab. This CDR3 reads CASSYLPGQGNTEAFF. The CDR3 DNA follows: TGTGCCAGCAGTTACCTACCGGGACAGGGGAACACTGAAGCTTTCTTT.